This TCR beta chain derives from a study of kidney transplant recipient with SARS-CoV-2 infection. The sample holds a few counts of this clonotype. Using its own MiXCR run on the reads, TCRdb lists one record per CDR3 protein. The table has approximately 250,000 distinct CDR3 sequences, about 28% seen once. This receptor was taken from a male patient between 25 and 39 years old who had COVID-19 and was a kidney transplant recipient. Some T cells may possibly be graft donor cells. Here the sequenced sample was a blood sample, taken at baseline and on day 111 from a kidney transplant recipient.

The CDR3 loop reads CSAKDSFTDTQYF. CDR3 DNA: TGCAGTGCTAAAGACTCCTTCACAGATACGCAGTATTTT. The chain links TRBV20-1 to TRBJ2-3; no clear D. Deletions cut 4 bases from V and 2 bases from J, with 10 bases between. The CDR3 consists of 13 residues. Germline CDR1 DFQATT, CDR2 SNEGSKA (reference sequence).